Listed below are T cell receptor beta chains from one sample, sequenced in a study of blood T cell repertoires in COVID-19. The data were produced by immunoSEQ multiplex PCR, yet TCRdb's version contains in-frame clones alone and is incomplete. The top ten clones hold more than 0.55% of a sample with 200,000 to 300,000 clones, 70% to 90% of them seen once. Sequencing was done on a sample of peripheral blood. These receptors were obtained from a human donor in a cohort sampled during active COVID-19. The CDR3 runs from the conserved cysteine through the conserved F or W. The D gene is left open where the match is weak. Clone sizes are given selectively: once, few, many, or a class where the clone is expanded.

CASSLSGGLNNEQFF | TGTGCCAGCAGCCTCAGCGGGGGACTCAACAATGAGCAGTTCTTC | TRBV3-1/TRBV3-2 | TRBD2 | . | TRBJ2-1
CASSWSNRGNTEAFF | TGTGCCAGCAGTTGGTCCAACAGGGGAAACACTGAAGCTTTCTTT | TRBV27 | TRBD1 | . | TRBJ1-1
CAISGRGAAADTQYF | TGTGCCATCAGTGGACGCGGGGCGGCTGCAGATACGCAGTATTTT | TRBV10-3 | . | . | TRBJ2-3
CASSPGGSSYEQYF | TGTGCCAGCAGCCCCGGGGGGAGCTCCTACGAGCAGTACTTC | TRBV9 | TRBD2 | . | TRBJ2-7
CASRGGGNSYEQYF | TGTGCCAGCAGGGGGGGAGGGAACTCCTACGAGCAGTACTTC | TRBV6-6 | TRBD2 | . | TRBJ2-7
CASSRVEGRLGDTQYF | TGTGCCAGCAGCCGAGTGGAGGGTCGGCTTGGGGATACGCAGTATTTT | TRBV3-1/TRBV3-2 | . | . | TRBJ2-3
CASSLEFFSGNTIYF | TGTGCCAGCTCACTGGAGTTTTTCTCTGGAAACACCATATATTTT | TRBV18 | . | . | TRBJ1-3
CASSLGRSSYEQYF | TGTGCCAGCAGCTTGGGGCGAAGCTCCTACGAGCAGTACTTC | TRBV7-3 | . | . | TRBJ2-7
CASRGQGNTEAFF | TGTGCCAGCAGGGGACAGGGGAACACTGAAGCTTTCTTT | TRBV2 | TRBD1 | once | TRBJ1-1
CASSDRGFYEQYF | TGTGCCAGCAGTGACAGGGGCTTCTACGAGCAGTACTTC | TRBV2 | . | . | TRBJ2-7
CASMEGTTEAFF | TGTGCCAGCATGGAGGGGACCACTGAAGCTTTCTTT | TRBV25-1 | . | . | TRBJ1-1
CASRGSSQETQYF | TGTGCCAGCCGCGGTTCCTCACAAGAGACCCAGTACTTC | TRBV5-4 | . | . | TRBJ2-5
CASSVNRGGYTF | TGTGCCAGCAGCGTAAACAGGGGTGGCTACACCTTC | TRBV11-2 | TRBD1 | . | TRBJ1-2
CASSYWTDNSPLHF | TGTGCCAGCAGCTACTGGACAGATAATTCACCCCTCCACTTT | TRBV7-8 | . | . | TRBJ1-6
CASSGGRRDSPLHF | TGTGCCAGCAGCGGGGGACGGAGGGATTCACCCCTCCACTTT | TRBV5-8 | . | . | TRBJ1-6
CASSLEHPETQYF | TGTGCCAGCAGCTTAGAGCACCCAGAGACCCAGTACTTC | TRBV7-2 | . | . | TRBJ2-5
CASSVDLRGGANEQYF | TGTGCCAGCAGCGTAGATTTAAGAGGGGGGGCAAACGAGCAGTACTTC | TRBV9 | . | . | TRBJ2-7
CASSQGQANQPQHF | TGTGCCAGCAGCCAGGGACAGGCAAATCAGCCCCAGCATTTT | TRBV3-1/TRBV3-2 | TRBD1 | once | TRBJ1-5
CAAPPSGRLGTEAFF | TGTGCCGCCCCCCCATCGGGTCGATTGGGCACTGAAGCTTTCTTT | TRBV28 | . | . | TRBJ1-1
CASSRGTGELSGNQPQHF | TGTGCCAGCAGTCGTGGGACAGGGGAGTTAAGCGGCAATCAGCCCCAGCATTTT | TRBV6-6 | TRBD1 | . | TRBJ1-5
CASRNMGEKLFF | TGTGCCAGCAGGAACATGGGCGAAAAACTGTTTTTT | TRBV12-3/TRBV12-4 | . | few | TRBJ1-4
CASSLGRTGGSYEQYF | TGTGCCAGCAGCTTAGGACGGACAGGGGGATCCTACGAGCAGTACTTC | TRBV7-6 | TRBD1 | . | TRBJ2-7
CASSLEHRVGGYTF | TGTGCCAGCAGCTTAGAACACAGGGTGGGTGGCTACACCTTC | TRBV7-2 | . | . | TRBJ1-2
CASSYLRVALHF | TGTGCCAGCAGTTACTTGAGGGTGGCCCTCCACTTT | TRBV6-2/TRBV6-3 | . | . | TRBJ1-6
CAISVAGGAYEQYF | TGTGCCATCAGTGTCGCGGGGGGTGCCTACGAGCAGTACTTC | TRBV10-3 | TRBD2 | . | TRBJ2-7
CASTHDTYSYEQYF | TGTGCCAGCACCCATGACACATACTCCTACGAGCAGTACTTC | TRBV7-2 | . | . | TRBJ2-7
CASSSSGGSYEQYF | TGCGCCAGCAGTAGTAGCGGGGGCTCCTACGAGCAGTACTTC | TRBV10-2 | TRBD2 | . | TRBJ2-7
CASSLGGAGSGANVLTF | TGCGCCAGCAGCTTAGGGGGCGCAGGCTCTGGGGCCAACGTCCTGACTTTC | TRBV5-1 | TRBD1 | . | TRBJ2-6
CASSQDSSKSRVRTF | TGCGCCAGCAGCCAAGATTCTTCTAAGAGCAGGGTACGCACCTTC | TRBV4-3 | . | . | TRBJ1-2
CASSLTGVGYEQYF | TGCGCCAGCAGCCTGACAGGGGTTGGGTACGAGCAGTACTTC | TRBV4-3 | TRBD1 | . | TRBJ2-7
CASSQGRGTYEQYF | TGTGCCAGCAGCCAGGGAAGGGGGACCTACGAGCAGTACTTC | TRBV4-2 | . | once | TRBJ2-7
CASSLEYGTGESEQYF | TGCGCCAGCAGCTTGGAGTATGGGACAGGGGAAAGCGAGCAGTACTTC | TRBV5-1 | TRBD1 | . | TRBJ2-7
CATSDLTGLRTGELFF | TGTGCCACCAGTGACCTCACAGGTCTGCGCACCGGGGAGCTGTTTTTT | TRBV24-1 | . | . | TRBJ2-2
CASSVEGGGGQPQHF | TGTGCCAGCAGCGTAGAGGGGGGAGGGGGACAGCCCCAGCATTTT | TRBV9 | . | . | TRBJ1-5
CASSMGRSSGNTIYF | TGTGCCAGTAGTATGGGCAGAAGCTCTGGAAACACCATATATTTT | TRBV19 | . | . | TRBJ1-3
CASSGLGSGSSEQYF | TGTGCCAGCAGTGGGCTGGGGAGCGGGAGCTCCGAGCAGTACTTC | TRBV2 | TRBD2 | once | TRBJ2-7
CASSLLEPAGGELFF | TGCGCCAGCAGCTTACTAGAGCCCGCGGGCGGGGAGCTGTTTTTT | TRBV5-1 | . | . | TRBJ2-2
CASSIAVGQGASYGYTF | TGTGCCAGTAGTATAGCCGTGGGACAGGGGGCGAGCTATGGCTACACCTTC | TRBV19 | TRBD1 | . | TRBJ1-2
CASSFPYGTSGYEQYF | TGTGCCAGCAGTTTTCCCTATGGGACTTCCGGTTACGAGCAGTACTTC | TRBV6-5 | . | . | TRBJ2-7
CASSHPRTGHETQYF | TGTGCCAGCAGCCACCCCCGGACAGGGCATGAGACCCAGTACTTC | TRBV3-1/TRBV3-2 | TRBD1 | . | TRBJ2-5
CASRPWTDMNTEAFF | TGTGCCAGCAGACCTTGGACGGACATGAACACTGAAGCTTTCTTT | TRBV6-5 | . | . | TRBJ1-1